The TCR beta chain described here comes from a study of T-cell memory formation after mild COVID-19. Overall study results and limits: CD4/CD8 balance held among clones contracting day 15 to 85, and later expanders leaned CD4+. Mainly in CM and EM were contracting CD4+ clones; CD8+ were in EMRA. Some responding clones appeared in pre-infection memory, suggesting cross-reactive memory joined.

Constant-segment primers served in 5'RACE that generated TCR alpha and TCR beta cDNA libraries bearing sample barcodes and UMIs. TCRdb used MiXCR to reprocess the 5' RACE reads, holding one entry per CDR3 protein. Here the sample spans some 340,000 distinct CDR3 sequences, approximately 12% being singletons. This clonotype was observed a handful of times. The antigen is unknown. The CDR3 runs to 14 residues. Per germline, CDR1 SGHRS and CDR2 YFSETQ. Deletions cut 4 bases from V and 5 bases from J, with 15 bases between. Sequenced: PBMCs or a T cell subset sorted from them (not recorded which). The chain has TRBV5-1 and TRBJ2-5, with D perhaps matching TRBD2 (5 bases). The clonotype was recovered from a man aged 18 to 30 who had mild COVID-19 (a few samples of this study predate the infection). Cell type and time point are not known. In DNA, the CDR3 is TGCGCCAGCAGCAAAAGAGAGGGTGTGGAGACCCAGTACTTC. Encoded protein: CASSKREGVETQYF.